This passage covers 19 T cell receptor beta chains from one sample sequenced in a study of blood T cells in healthy people across ages. Then a second PCR, running about 7 to 11 cycles, was carried out with a sample-barcoded 5' primer and a J-beta primer mix. TCRdb reanalysed the 5' RACE reads using MiXCR and keeps one entry per CDR3 protein. This repertoire shows hundreds of thousands of distinct CDR3 sequences, roughly 44% found once; its top ten account for around 21%. Sequencing was performed on blood. Every receptor here comes from a man in his sixties in good health.

V and J are TRBV6-1 and TRBJ2-5, with TRBD2 matching 11 bases. Germline CDR1 reads MNHNS; CDR2 reads SASEGT. The CDR3 sequence is 16 residues long. V dropped 3 bases and J dropped 5; count of bases not matched to a gene: 8. CDR3 residues: CASSDPGTSGVETQYF. CDR3 sequence (DNA): TGTGCCAGCAGTGACCCCGGGACTAGCGGAGTGGAGACCCAGTACTTC.

The sample holds a few counts of this clonotype. V is TRBV6-2 or TRBV6-3 and J is TRBJ2-5, with 7 bases identical to TRBD1. The DNA end is a closer match to TRBJ2-7, so the J assignment may be wrong. Germline values: CDR1 MNHEY, CDR2 SVGEGT. The CDR3 has 13 amino acids. The CDR3 loop reads CASNLQGTYEQYF. The DNA of the CDR3 is TGTGCCAGCAATTTACAGGGGACGTACGAGCAGTACTTC.

There are a few counts of this clonotype. CDR3 protein: CASSFGDRGNEQYF. CDR3 coding DNA: TGTGCCAGCAGTTTTGGGGACAGGGGTAATGAGCAGTACTTC. The chain combines TRBV12-3 or TRBV12-4 with TRBJ2-7; 10 nucleotides match TRBD1. The CDR3 runs 14 residues. V lost 3 bases to trimming and J lost 7 bases; unmatched junction nucleotides: 6.

The J gene is TRBJ1-2, the V gene TRBV20-1; D not resolved. Looked up from germline, CDR1 is DFQATT and CDR2 is SNEGSKA (reference sequence). Trimming removed 5 bases from V and 4 bases from J, with 11 bases in between. There are 12 residues in the CDR3. The CDR3 protein is CSAWESSYGYTF. For the CDR3, the DNA is TGCAGTGCTTGGGAGTCCAGCTATGGCTACACCTTC.

This clonotype appeared a few times. This chain connects TRBV18 to TRBJ1-5, with D possibly being TRBD1 (5 bases). The ends were cut back, 5 bases at V and 3 bases at J, with 11 bases in the middle. Germline CDR1 and CDR2: KGHSH and LQKENI. The CDR3 runs 14 residues. For the CDR3, the DNA is TGTGCCAGCTCATCGGGACTGGACAATCAGCCCCAGCATTTT. This sequence encodes CASSSGLDNQPQHF.

A few counts support this clonotype. This chain joins TRBV12-3 or TRBV12-4 and TRBJ1-2, with 8 bases that match TRBD1. The CDR3 spans 12 residues. J gave up 8 bases and V 7 bases, and 6 bases lay outside the gene matches. The CDR3 DNA is TGTGCCAGCAAGCAGGGGGCGGGAGGCTACACCTTC. It is translated as CASKQGAGGYTF.

This clonotype was recorded a few times. This chain links TRBV18 with TRBJ2-5, with D hard to call. This CDR3 has 13 residues. The V gene's germline CDR1 is KGHSH and CDR2 LQKENI. V was clipped by 6 bases and J by 4 bases, with 12 bases between them. The CDR3 reads CASSLHLGETQYF. Written as DNA, the CDR3 is TGTGCCAGCTCTCTTCACTTGGGAGAGACCCAGTACTTC.

This rearrangement joins TRBV7-2 to TRBJ1-2; no reliable D call. This CDR3 has 12 amino acids. V was shortened by 3 bases and J by 6 bases, with 8 bases between the two germline ends. CDR1 SGHTA and CDR2 FQGNSA come from the germline V gene. The CDR3 DNA reads TGTGCCAGCAGCTTCAACAGAAATGGCTACACCTTC. This codes for CASSFNRNGYTF.

Only a few counts were recorded for this clonotype. This may stem from a read error, because a much larger clone lies one nucleotide away. The CDR3 DNA reads TGTGCCAGCAGTGACCATAGCAATCAGCCCCAGCATTTT. This codes for CASSDHSNQPQHF. The V gene is TRBV6-2 or TRBV6-3, the J gene TRBJ1-5; no clear D gene. CDR3 length: 13 residues. The V gene's germline CDR1 is MNHEY and CDR2 SVGEGT. V lost 5 bases to trimming and J lost 0 bases, with 5 bases between them.

This clonotype was found a few times. The chain uses TRBV18 and TRBJ1-1; D might be TRBD1 (6 bases). The germline V gene encodes CDR1 KGHSH and CDR2 LQKENI. The CDR3 loop spans 12 amino acids. Trimming took off 5 bases at V and 5 bases at J, with 9 bases between the two ends. The CDR3 DNA reads TGTGCCAGCTCAGACAGGAGGACTGAAGCTTTCTTT. Amino acids: CASSDRRTEAFF.

V gene TRBV6-5 combines with J gene TRBJ1-2; tentative D call: TRBD1 (5 bases). CDR1 and CDR2 (germline): MNHEY, SVGAGI. The V end lost 2 bases, the J end lost 5 bases, and 9 bases lay between the germline ends. The CDR3 sequence is 13 residues long. The CDR3 loop is CASSYDSWYGYTF. For the CDR3, the DNA is TGTGCCAGCAGTTACGACAGCTGGTATGGCTACACCTTC.

A few counts support this clonotype. V is TRBV27 and J is TRBJ1-5, with a possible D match to TRBD1 (6 bases). CDR3 length: 15 amino acids. Trimming left V 6 bases short and J 4 bases short, with 16 bases between. Germline values: CDR1 MNHEY, CDR2 SMNVEV (reference sequence). This CDR3 is CASSPTGPTNQPQHF. CDR3 sequence (DNA): TGTGCCAGCAGCCCTACAGGGCCCACAAATCAGCCCCAGCATTTT.

The sample holds many counts of this clonotype. The gene calls are TRBV12-3 or TRBV12-4 and TRBJ2-5; 7 nucleotides match TRBD1. The CDR3 runs 13 residues. V lost 6 bases and J lost 2; bases outside the gene matches: 3. CDR3 protein: CASRRGHQETQYF. Here the CDR3 DNA reads TGTGCCAGCAGGAGGGGGCATCAAGAGACCCAGTACTTC.

Remarks on this clonotype: A read error may produce the germline difference seen at one junction end. V and J are TRBV4-3 and TRBJ2-1; no clear D. The CDR3 is 16 residues long. Germline V gene data show CDR1 as LGHNA and CDR2 as YSLEER. This chain's CDR3 is CASSQAGKMSYNKQFF. CDR3 DNA sequence: TGCGCCAGCAGCCAGGCCGGCAAAATGTCCTACAATAAGCAGTTCTTC.

The V call is TRBV12-3 or TRBV12-4, the J call TRBJ2-1, with no clear D. This CDR3 has 11 amino acids. V lost 6 bases to trimming and J lost 13 bases, with 13 bases between them. CDR3: CASSYLRIQFF. The CDR3 DNA follows: TGTGCCAGCAGCTATTTACGGATTCAGTTCTTC.

This clonotype was seen a handful of times. V usage is TRBV5-6 and J usage is TRBJ2-3, with TRBD2 identical over 9 bases. Germline V CDR1 and CDR2: SGHDT, YYEEEE. CDR3 length: 15 amino acids. Unmatched junction bases numbered 5, after V lost 4 bases and J lost 2 bases. This CDR3 is CASSDSGGHTDTQYF. CDR3 nucleotides: TGTGCCAGCAGCGATAGCGGGGGCCACACAGATACGCAGTATTTT.

A few counts support this clonotype. The germline gene is not matched at one end of the junction; a read error may be the cause. The V call is TRBV30, the J call TRBJ2-6; D gene ambiguous. The CDR3 consists of 14 residues. CDR1 and CDR2 from the germline V gene are GTSNPN and SVGIG (reference sequence). The CDR3 nucleotides are TGTCCCTGGACCACCTTTGGGAGGGCCAACGTCCTGACTTTC. This codes for CPWTTFGRANVLTF. Complete variable domain (other parts from reference TRBV30 and TRBJ2-6): SQTIHQWPATLVQPVGSPLSLECTVEGTSNPNLYWYRQAAGRGLQLLFYSVGIGQISSEVPQNLSASRPQDRQFILSSKKLLLSDSGFYLCPWTTFGRANVLTFGAGSRLTVL.

Regarding this clonotype: One junction end does not reproduce the germline sequence, and a read error may be involved. V is TRBV20-1 and J is TRBJ2-1; 8 nucleotides match TRBD1. The closer fit of TRBJ2-7 to the DNA end suggests the J call may be wrong. Germline CDR1 and CDR2: DFQATT and SNEGSKA (reference sequence). CDR3 length: 16 amino acids. CDR3: CSAGDNRGTSYNEQYF. The DNA of the CDR3 is TGCAGTGCTGGAGACAACAGGGGGACCTCCTACAATGAGCAGTACTTC.

The chain links TRBV10-3 to TRBJ2-7; 9 bases are shared with TRBD2. The CDR3 extends over 16 amino acids. Germline CDR1 and CDR2: ENHRY and SYGVKD. V gave up 0 bases and J gave up 6 bases; unmatched junction bases: 9. DNA for the CDR3: TGTGCCATCAGTGAGTCTAGACTAGCGGAAGGAGCCGAGCAGTACTTC. This gives the protein CAISESRLAEGAEQYF.